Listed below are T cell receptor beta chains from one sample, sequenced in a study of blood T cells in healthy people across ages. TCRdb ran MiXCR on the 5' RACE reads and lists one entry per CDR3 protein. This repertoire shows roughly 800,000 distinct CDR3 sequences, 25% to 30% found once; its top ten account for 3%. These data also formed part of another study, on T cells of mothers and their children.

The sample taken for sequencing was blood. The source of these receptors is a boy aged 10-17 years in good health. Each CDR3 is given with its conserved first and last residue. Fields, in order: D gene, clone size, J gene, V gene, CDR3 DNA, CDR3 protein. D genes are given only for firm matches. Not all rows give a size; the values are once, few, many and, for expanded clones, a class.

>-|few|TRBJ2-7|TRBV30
TGTGCCTGGCGGGGAAGAAGGACGGACACCTACGAGCAGTACTTC
CAWRGRRTDTYEQYF
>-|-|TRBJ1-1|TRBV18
TGTGCCAGCTCCCCCCGCGTAAATGGGGCCGGCATGAACACTGAAGCTTTCTTT
CASSPRVNGAGMNTEAFF
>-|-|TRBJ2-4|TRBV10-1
TGCGCCAGCAGTAGGCTAGGTGGCATTCAGTACTTC
CASSRLGGIQYF
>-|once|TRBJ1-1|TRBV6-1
TGTGCCAGCAGGGGGGGGCACACTGAAGCTTTCTTT
CASRGGHTEAFF
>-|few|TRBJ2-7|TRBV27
TGTGCCAGCAGTTTAAGTCTCCTCTACGAGCAGTACTTC
CASSLSLLYEQYF
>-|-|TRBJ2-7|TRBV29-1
TGCAGCGTCCGCCGGGCTGGAGAGCAGTACTTC
CSVRRAGEQYF
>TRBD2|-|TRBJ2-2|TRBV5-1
TGCGCCAGCAGCTTGCCGGGAGGCAACGGGGAGCTGTTTTTT
CASSLPGGNGELFF
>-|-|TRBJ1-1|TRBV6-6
TGTGCCAGCAACGCTAGGGACACTGAAGCTTTCTTT
CASNARDTEAFF
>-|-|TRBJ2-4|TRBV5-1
TGCGCCAGCAGGTTATCACAACAGGGAGCGGACATTCAGTACTTC
CASRLSQQGADIQYF
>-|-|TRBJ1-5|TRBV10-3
TGTGCCATCAGTGATCGGGGGATGAGCAATCAGCCCCAGCATTTT
CAISDRGMSNQPQHF
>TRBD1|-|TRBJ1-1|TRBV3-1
TGTGCCAGCAGCCAGGGACAGGTTAGGACTGAAGCTTTCTTT
CASSQGQVRTEAFF
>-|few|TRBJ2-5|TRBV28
TGTGCCAGCAGTTCATCAAACCCAGGGTCAGAGACCCAGTACTTC
CASSSSNPGSETQYF
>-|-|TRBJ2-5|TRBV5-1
TGCGCCAGCAGCTTGGCCTTGGACCGAGGGACCCAGTACTTC
CASSLALDRGTQYF
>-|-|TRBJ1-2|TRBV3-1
TGTGCCAGCAGCCAAGCTTCCTCGGACCGGGGGGACTATGGCTACACCTTC
CASSQASSDRGDYGYTF
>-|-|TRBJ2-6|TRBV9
TGTGCCAGCAGCGTAATAGGGGGGGCCAACGTCCTGACTTTC
CASSVIGGANVLTF
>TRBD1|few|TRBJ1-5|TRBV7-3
TGTGCCACCCACCACAGGGGGCGACCAAGCAATCAGCCCCAGCATTTT
CATHHRGRPSNQPQHF
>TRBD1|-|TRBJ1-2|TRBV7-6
TGTGCCAGCAGCTTAGGAAGGGGGCCAGCCTCTACTAACTATGGCTACACCTTC
CASSLGRGPASTNYGYTF
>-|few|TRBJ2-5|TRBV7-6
TGTGCCAGCGGATGGAGGGGGGTCGGAGAGACCCAGTACTTC
CASGWRGVGETQYF
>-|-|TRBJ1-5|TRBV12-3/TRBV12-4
TGTGCCAGCAGTTTGGTCGGCTTGAGCAATCAGCCCCAGCATTTT
CASSLVGLSNQPQHF
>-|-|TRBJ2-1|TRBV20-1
TGCAGTGCTAGCGGTTCCTACAATGAGCAGTTCTTC
CSASGSYNEQFF
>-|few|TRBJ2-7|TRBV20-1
TGCAGTGCCAATCTAGCATTCTCCTACGAGCAGTACTTC
CSANLAFSYEQYF
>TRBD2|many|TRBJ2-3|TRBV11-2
TGTGCCAGCGATGCGGGGGGCACAGATACGCAGTATTTT
CASDAGGTDTQYF
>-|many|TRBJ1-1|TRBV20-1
TGCAGTGCTAGAGGGGGGAACACTGAAGCTTTCTTT
CSARGGNTEAFF
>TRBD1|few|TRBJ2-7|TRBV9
TGTGCCAGCAGCGCCGAGACAGGGACAATTCTATACTTC
CASSAETGTILYF
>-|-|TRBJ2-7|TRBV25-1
TGTGCCAGCAGGATGGGCGGATCCTACGAGCAGTACTTC
CASRMGGSYEQYF
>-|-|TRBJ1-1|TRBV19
TGTGCCAGTAGTGCGTACAGCCGTATGAACACTGAAGCTTTCTTT
CASSAYSRMNTEAFF
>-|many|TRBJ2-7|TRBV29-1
TGCAGCGTTCTTGAGACAGGACCATCCTACGAGCAGTACTTC
CSVLETGPSYEQYF
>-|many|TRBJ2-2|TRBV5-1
TGTGCCAGCAGTTTTACAGGGACCGGGGAGCTGTTTTTT
CASSFTGTGELFF
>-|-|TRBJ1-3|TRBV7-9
TGTGCCAGCAGCCAAGGGCCACACAACTCTGGAAACACCATATATTTT
CASSQGPHNSGNTIYF
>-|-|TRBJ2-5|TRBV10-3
TGTGCCATCAACACCCTAGGGGACCAAGAGACCCAGTACTTC
CAINTLGDQETQYF
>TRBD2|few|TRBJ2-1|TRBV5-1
TGCGCCAGCAGCGGAGGACTAGCGGGGTTGATCGATGAGCAGTTCTTC
CASSGGLAGLIDEQFF
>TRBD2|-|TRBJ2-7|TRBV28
TGTGCCAGCAGTCTGACTAGCGGGTCCGCCTACGAGCAGTACTTC
CASSLTSGSAYEQYF
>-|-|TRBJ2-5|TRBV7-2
TGTGCCAGCAGCTTATCTAGGCCCGAGACCCAGTACTTC
CASSLSRPETQYF
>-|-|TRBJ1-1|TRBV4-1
TGCGCCAGCAGCCAACAGGGCGGGAGGACTGAAGCTTTCTTT
CASSQQGGRTEAFF
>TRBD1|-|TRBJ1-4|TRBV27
TGTGCCAGCAGTCGAGGGGACAGTTTTGAAAAACTGTTTTTT
CASSRGDSFEKLFF
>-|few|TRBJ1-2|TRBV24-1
TGTGCCACCCAGGGACACCTCTATGGCTACACCTTC
CATQGHLYGYTF
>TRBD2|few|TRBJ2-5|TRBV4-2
TGTGCCAGCAGCCAAGATCGAGGGACTAAAGAGACCCAGTACTTC
CASSQDRGTKETQYF
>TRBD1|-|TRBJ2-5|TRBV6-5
TGTGCCAGCAAACCCTCTCCAGGGGGCGGCGAGACCCAGTACTTC
CASKPSPGGGETQYF
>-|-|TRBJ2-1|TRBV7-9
TGTGCCACCCGGAGTAACCCCTACAATGAGCAGTTCTTC
CATRSNPYNEQFF
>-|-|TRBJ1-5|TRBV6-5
TGTGCCAGCAGTCGGACCTTTTCTATTGGCAATCAGCCCCAGCATTTT
CASSRTFSIGNQPQHF